One and the same sample provided the 18 T cell receptor beta chains below, sequenced in a study of CD8+CD57+ T cells in acquired aplastic anemia. Profiling that covered TCR beta VDJ and CDR3 relied on genomic DNA as its template. TCRdb analysed the reads with MiXCR anew, one entry per CDR3 protein. The data show 200,000 to 300,000 distinct CDR3 sequences, 82% seen once. Patients chosen for sequencing had CD8+CD57+ cells that had expanded, as shown by flow cytometry. The sample comprised sorted CD4+, CD8+, or CD8+CD57+ T cells (not recorded which) from PBMCs. These receptors were collected from a human donor with aplastic anemia.

The chain combines TRBV2 with TRBJ2-1, with TRBD2 matching 8 bases. Germline CDR1 is SNHLY and CDR2 is FYNNEI. This CDR3 is 16 amino acids long. J gave up 16 bases and V 5 bases, and 22 bases lay outside the gene matches. The CDR3: CASSRGGGADTDAHFF. The CDR3 DNA sequence: TGTGCCAGCAGTCGGGGGGGGGGAGCGGACACGGATGCGCACTTCTTC.

This chain joins TRBV7-8 and TRBJ1-1, with D unresolved. The CDR3 is 15 amino acids. The V end was cut by 0 bases, the J end by 9 bases, with 17 bases between. Germline lookup yields CDR1 SGHVS and CDR2 FQNEAQ. The CDR3 bases are TGTGCCAGCAGCTTAGCTCGGGGTCGCGACACGCAAGCTTTCTTT. It translates to CASSLARGRDTQAFF.

The chain couples TRBV7-3 to TRBJ1-2, with unresolved D. The CDR3 covers 16 residues. Germline CDR1 is SGHTA and CDR2 is FQGTGA. V lost 3 bases and J lost 9, with 23 bases in between. The CDR3 loop reads CASSLEANGLVYCYTF. The CDR3 bases are TGTGCCAGCAGCTTGGAGGCCAACGGGCTCGTATATTGCTACACCTTC.

The count of this clonotype is one. At one end the junction does not follow the germline gene, possibly because of a read error. The V call is TRBV9, the J call TRBJ2-1; 11 positions agree with TRBD2. Germline values: CDR1 SGDLS, CDR2 YYNGEE. This CDR3 spans 13 amino acids. The CDR3 loop is CASSHGTSGDNEF. Here the CDR3 DNA reads TGTGCCAGCAGCCACGGGACTAGCGGAGACAATGAGTTC.

The chain joins TRBV6-5 to TRBJ1-2; no firm D call. Germline-derived CDR1 and CDR2 are MNHEY and SVGAGI. There are 14 residues in the CDR3. V was trimmed by 11 bases and J by 3 bases, leaving 19 bases between them. The CDR3 DNA reads TGTGCCTCCGCATTCGAGGGCGCCGACTATGGCTACACCTTC. Translated, it gives CASAFEGADYGYTF.

Regarding this clonotype: At one end, the junction sequence differs from germline, possibly due to a read error. This chain connects TRBV7-9 to TRBJ2-2, with a possible D match to TRBD1 (5 bases). CDR3 length: 12 amino acids. CDR1 and CDR2 from the germline V gene are SEHNR and FQNEAQ (reference sequence). The DNA of the CDR3 is TGTGCCAGCGACAGTCACACCGAGGAGCTGTTTTTT. Its translation: CASDSHTEELFF.

Regarding this clonotype: A junction end diverges from the germline sequence, so it may reflect a read error. The V and J genes are TRBV2 and TRBJ2-3; D tentatively fits TRBD1 or TRBD2 (6 bases each). CDR3 size: 13 residues. Looked up from germline, CDR1 is SNHLY and CDR2 is FYNNEI. CDR3: CASSAGGTNTQNF. CDR3 nucleotide sequence: TGTGCCAGCAGTGCCGGGGGCACAAATACGCAGAATTTT.

The V call is TRBV15, the J call TRBJ2-7; weak D call: TRBD2 (5 bases). The DNA end lines up better with TRBJ2-5; the J call may be wrong. From germline, CDR1 is LNHNV and CDR2 YYDKDF (reference sequence). This CDR3 has 14 residues. The CDR3 region is CATRSTSEQETQYF. CDR3 DNA sequence: TGTGCCACCAGGAGCACTAGTGAGCAAGAGACCCAGTACTTC.

J is TRBJ1-2 and V is TRBV5-4; tentative D call: TRBD1 (6 bases). The CDR3 runs to 13 residues. Per the germline V gene, CDR1 is SGHNT and CDR2 is YYREEE (reference sequence). Trimming took 2 bases from V and 5 from J, leaving 10 bases between them. DNA for the CDR3: TGTGCCAGCAGCTTTGGTACAGGGTATGGCTACACCTTC. It specifies CASSFGTGYGYTF.

Comment on this clonotype: One junction end disagrees with the germline gene, perhaps due to a read error. The chain joins TRBV15 to TRBJ1-5; D gene ambiguous. The CDR3 sequence is 14 residues long. Germline V gene lookup returns CDR1 LNHNV and CDR2 YYDKDF (reference sequence). This CDR3 is CATSRGSGPETQHF. The CDR3 DNA sequence: TGTGCCACCAGCAGGGGCTCCGGCCCAGAGACCCAGCACTTC.

The gene calls are TRBV20-1 and TRBJ2-7; TRBD1 matches at 12 bases. This CDR3 has 16 residues. V lost 0 bases, J lost 3 bases, and 6 bases stayed unmatched. Per the germline V gene, CDR1 is DFQATT and CDR2 is SNEGSKA (reference sequence). CDR3 sequence reads: CSAREDGTGGVYEQYF. As DNA, the CDR3 is TGCAGTGCTAGAGAGGACGGGACAGGGGGCGTCTACGAGCAGTACTTC.

The sample holds a few counts of this clonotype. The chain employs TRBV10-3 and TRBJ1-2; weak D call: TRBD1 (6 bases). The CDR3 runs 13 residues. Germline CDR1 ENHRY, CDR2 SYGVKD. The germline V and J ends were trimmed by 4 bases and 7 bases, with 13 bases remaining between them. In DNA, the CDR3 is TGTGCCATCAGTGTGGAGGGGGAGGGTGGCTACACCTTC. Its translation is CAISVEGEGGYTF.

The CDR3 DNA follows: TGTGCCAGCAGCGGGGGGGCGCCGGGGAACTATGACTACTTC. This sequence encodes CASSGGAPGNYDYF. This chain connects TRBV7-9 to TRBJ2-5; D is perhaps TRBD2 (7 bases). The germline gives CDR1 SEHNR, CDR2 FQNEAQ (reference sequence). V lost 5 bases to trimming and J lost 14 bases, with 24 bases between them. This CDR3 contains 14 residues.

Regarding this clonotype: The CDR3 does not close with the conserved phenylalanine or tryptophan, likely indicating a read error. The DNA is left out, because the CDR3 cannot be placed on it with certainty; the CDR3 is given as TCRdb lists it. The V and J genes are TRBV7-9 and TRBJ2-7; TRBD1, the D gene given by the table, was not confirmed from the DNA. The CDR3 is made up of 13 amino acids, end residues included. Germline values: CDR1 SEHNR, CDR2 FQNEAQ (reference sequence). The chain's CDR3 is CASSKGQGDRYNE.

Regarding this clonotype: A junction boundary mismatches the germline segment, possibly from a read error. The chain recombines TRBV7-8 with TRBJ1-5, with D hard to call. The CDR3 loop spans 14 amino acids. Germline V gene sequence: CDR1 SGHVS, CDR2 FQNEAQ. CDR3 region: CASSLAYSNETQHF. CDR3 DNA: TGTGCCAGCAGTTTAGCGTATAGCAATGAGACGCAGCATTTT.

The chain uses TRBV5-4 and TRBJ1-2, with 7 bases that match TRBD1. Trimming cost V 2 bases and J 8 bases; bases outside gene matches: 12. Germline CDR1 reads SGHNT; CDR2 reads YYREEE (reference sequence). The CDR3 has 15 amino acids. The CDR3 here is CASSLAFDRVQGYTF. The CDR3 DNA sequence: TGTGCCAGCAGCTTAGCCTTCGACAGGGTCCAAGGCTACACCTTC.

As regards this clonotype: Its ends do not fully match the called genes, so a read error is possible. The genes are TRBV9 and TRBJ2-3, with D unresolved. There are 13 residues in the CDR3. Germline-derived CDR1 and CDR2 are SGDLS and YYNGEE. CDR3 nucleotide sequence: TGTGCCAGCAGCGAATACCAGAACTCCTACAATGATTTT. This codes for CASSEYQNSYNDF.

As to this clonotype: The CDR3 does not close with the conserved phenylalanine or tryptophan, likely indicating a read error. The DNA is left out, because the CDR3 cannot be placed on it with certainty; the CDR3 is given as TCRdb lists it. The CDR3 loop is CASGVGRTDTPDSFP. This sequence joins TRBV2 and TRBJ1-1. The CDR3 extends over 15 residues, inclusive of both ends. Germline V gene data show CDR1 as SNHLY and CDR2 as FYNNEI.